This T cell receptor (beta chain) was sequenced in a study of T cell responses to AZD1222 COVID-19 vaccine. Notes on the study in general: Close to half of spike-specific TCRs reportedly recognize unmutated variant regions.

With regard to this clone: Its antigen remains unidentified.

Sequencing used immunoSEQ multiplex PCR; TCRdb keeps in-frame clones, though not all of them. This table holds about 120,000 clones, about 85% found once. The CDR3 consists of 15 residues. The V and J ends lost 4 bases and 2 bases, in that order; junction bases with no gene match: 4. The V gene's germline CDR1 is LGHNA and CDR2 YNFKEQ. The source was peripheral blood, collected 28 days after the second AZD1222 dose. The sequence derives from an adult who received the AZD1222 COVID-19 vaccine. The rearrangement links TRBV4-2 to TRBJ1-2; 10 bases are a match to TRBD1. This CDR3 reads CASSRPGQGNYGYTF. The DNA of the CDR3 is TGTGCCAGCAGCCGCCCGGGACAGGGGAACTATGGCTACACCTTC.